The 13 T cell receptor beta chains in this list originate from one sample, sequenced in a study of T cell responses to AZD1222 COVID-19 vaccine (dated by TCRdb to the early 2020s). Library method: the immunoSEQ multiplex PCR assay. In its TCRdb copy, this immuneACCESS table keeps in-frame sequences only and misses some clones. Where compared with another copy, unresolved V genes explain less than half of these, and the others have no known cause. The sample records approximately 88,000 clones, about 91% of which are singletons. The top ten constitute less than 6.5% of the sample. Reading the label with the study, this specimen's time point is: baseline before first vaccination. The sequencing here drew on peripheral blood, taken on day 0 of AZD1222 vaccination. These receptors were obtained from an adult in good health.

The V call is TRBV19, the J call TRBJ1-5; 7 bases align to TRBD1. The length of the CDR3 is 13 residues. CDR1 LNHDA and CDR2 SQIVND come from the germline V gene (reference sequence). The J segment lost 6 bases and the V segment lost 6 bases, leaving 5 bases of the junction unmatched. CDR3 sequence (DNA): TGTGCCAGTAGCACAGGGGTCGGTCAGCCCCAGCATTTT. It yields the protein CASSTGVGQPQHF. The entire variable domain, with the rest obtained from reference TRBV19 and TRBJ1-5, is as follows: DGGITQSPKYLFRKEGQNVTLSCEQNLNHDAMYWYRQDPGQGLRLIYYSQIVNDFQKGDIAEGYSVSREKKESFPLTVTSAQKNPTAFYLCASSTGVGQPQHFGDGTRLSIL.

This clone showed up just a few times. The chain joins TRBV11-1 to TRBJ2-7, with 12 bases identical to TRBD1. The CDR3 has 16 residues. With 10 bases clipped from V and 0 bases from J, the junction kept 10 bases outside the gene matches. In germline, CDR1 is SGHAT, CDR2 FQDESV (reference sequence). The CDR3 DNA reads as TGTGCCACAGGGCCGGGACAGGGGGCCGCCTCCTACGAGCAGTACTTC. Translating it yields CATGPGQGAASYEQYF.

This chain links TRBV28 with TRBJ2-1; 9 positions match TRBD2. The germline V gene encodes CDR1 MDHEN and CDR2 SYDVKM. CDR3 length: 16 amino acids. After removal of 5 bases from V and 3 bases from J, the junction contained 8 bases not matched to a gene. The CDR3 DNA reads TGTGCCAGCAGTCTCCGGACTAGCGCGAGCTACAATGAGCAGTTCTTC. Protein product: CASSLRTSASYNEQFF.

In its sample, this clone was seen once. CDR3 region: CASSRISGSYEQYF. The DNA for the CDR3 is TGTGCCAGCAGCCGGATATCGGGGTCCTACGAGCAGTACTTC. V usage is TRBV5-6 and J usage is TRBJ2-7, with D perhaps matching TRBD2 (5 bases). Germline CDR1 is SGHDT and CDR2 is YYEEEE. Trimming removed 4 bases from V and 1 base from J, with 12 bases in between. CDR3 length: 14 residues.

This chain connects TRBV28 to TRBJ2-1; 8 bases are shared with TRBD2. The germline V gene has CDR1 MDHEN and CDR2 SYDVKM. This CDR3 is built from 14 residues. With V trimmed by 6 bases and J by 7 bases, 8 bases remained unmatched. The CDR3 here is CASRASGSKNEQFF. CDR3 bases: TGTGCCAGCAGGGCAAGCGGGAGCAAGAATGAGCAGTTCTTC.

The V and J genes are TRBV5-6 and TRBJ2-7, with 10 nucleotides matching TRBD1. There are 16 residues in the CDR3. Trimming removed 3 bases from V and 0 bases from J; junction bases left unmatched: 6. Per the germline V gene, CDR1 is SGHDT and CDR2 is YYEEEE. In DNA, the CDR3 is TGTGCCAGCAGCTACGACAGGGGGCTAACCTCCTACGAGCAGTACTTC. This sequence encodes CASSYDRGLTSYEQYF. The full variable domain, rest sourced from reference TRBV5-6 and TRBJ2-7, is DAGVTQSPTHLIKTRGQQVTLRCSPKSGHDTVSWYQQALGQGPQFIFQYYEEEERQRGNFPDRFSGHQFPNYSSELNVNALLLGDSALYLCASSYDRGLTSYEQYFGPGTRLTVT.

The J gene is TRBJ2-7, the V gene TRBV6-5, with D maybe TRBD1 (6 bases). Germline loops: CDR1 MNHEY, CDR2 SVGAGI. This CDR3 spans 14 amino acids. V lost 4 bases to trimming and J lost 2 bases, with 12 bases between them. The CDR3 DNA sequence: TGTGCCAGCAGTTTCCGGGACACAACCTACGAGCAGTACTTC. This gives the protein CASSFRDTTYEQYF.

The V gene is TRBV5-1, the J gene TRBJ2-1; 8 nucleotides agree with TRBD1. The germline gives CDR1 SGHRS, CDR2 YFSETQ. Unmatched junction bases numbered 7, after V lost 4 bases and J lost 7 bases. This CDR3 spans 14 amino acids. The CDR3 DNA reads as TGCGCCAGCAGCGCGTGGACAGGGCTTAATGAGCAGTTCTTC. Residues: CASSAWTGLNEQFF.

The chain links TRBV7-9 to TRBJ2-7, with D perhaps TRBD1 (5 bases). V dropped 5 bases and J dropped 6 bases, with 11 bases sitting between them. CDR3 length: 12 amino acids. CDR1 is SEHNR and CDR2 is FQNEAQ in the germline V gene (reference sequence). CDR3 region: CASSTQGGEQYF. In DNA, the CDR3 is TGTGCCAGCAGCACCCAGGGTGGCGAGCAGTACTTC.

The chain couples TRBV29-1 to TRBJ2-7; 8 bases line up with TRBD1. The ends lost 7 bases at V and 6 bases at J; junction bases unmatched: 17. Germline CDR1 is SQVTM and CDR2 is ANQGSEA. This CDR3 contains 15 residues. The CDR3 DNA is TGCAGCGCGGGGCTACAGGGGGTAAAAGGTGGCGAGCAGTACTTC. It translates to CSAGLQGVKGGEQYF.

The V call is TRBV20-1, the J call TRBJ1-2; D is uncertain. Germline CDR1 is DFQATT and CDR2 is SNEGSKA (reference sequence). CDR3 length: 11 amino acids. As DNA, the CDR3 is TGCAGAGCCAGCGCTAACTATGGCTACACCTTC. It is translated as CRASANYGYTF.

This chain connects TRBV30 to TRBJ2-7, with D tentatively TRBD1 (5 bases). The CDR3 is 11 amino acids. Germline V gene sequence: CDR1 GTSNPN, CDR2 SVGIG (reference sequence). V dropped 2 bases and J dropped 4 bases, with 6 bases sitting between them. CDR3 protein: CAWSKGYEQYF. The CDR3 DNA follows: TGTGCCTGGAGTAAGGGGTACGAGCAGTACTTC.

The V gene is TRBV4-2, the J gene TRBJ2-1; 7 nucleotides line up with TRBD1. CDR3 length equals 15 residues. After removal of 3 bases from V and 7 bases from J, the junction contained 9 bases not matched to a gene. Germline CDR1 is LGHNA and CDR2 is YNFKEQ. The CDR3 here is CASSQADRDVNEQFF. In nucleotides, the CDR3 is TGTGCCAGCAGCCAGGCAGACAGGGATGTAAATGAGCAGTTCTTC.